One sample yielded the 27 T cell receptor beta chains listed below, sequenced in a study of cytomegalovirus exposure and HLA in healthy donors. In the PCR, 60 Vbeta and 13 Jbeta primers were used. Clones were read by immunoSEQ multiplex PCR, and TCRdb kept only the in-frame ones, dropping some. The sample includes some 100,000 clones, about four fifths of them seen just once. Sequencing was carried out using PBMCs. The receptor source for this set is a female donor in good health and CMV-seropositive.

The J gene is TRBJ2-6, the V gene TRBV6-1; D unclear. Per germline, CDR1 MNHNS and CDR2 SASEGT. V lost 8 bases to trimming and J lost 1 base, with 12 bases between them. The CDR3 consists of 15 residues. In nucleotides, the CDR3 is TGTGCCAGCGGGTCCGAGAGGTCTGGGGCCAACGTCCTGACTTTC. Residues: CASGSERSGANVLTF.

The chain uses TRBV4-2 and TRBJ2-5; 10 bases align to TRBD2. This CDR3 has 16 residues. Germline-derived CDR1 and CDR2 are LGHNA and YNFKEQ. Losses at the gene ends were 1 base for V and 5 bases for J; bases not matched to a gene: 7. The CDR3 spells CASSQASGGASETQYF. DNA for the CDR3: TGTGCCAGCAGCCAAGCGAGCGGGGGGGCTTCGGAGACCCAGTACTTC.

This clone has more than one count but fewer than ten. The genes are TRBV5-1 and TRBJ1-1, with D perhaps matching TRBD1 (6 bases). The CDR3 runs to 15 residues. With 3 bases removed from V and 0 bases from J, the gap between germline ends came to 12 bases. Germline assignment: CDR1 SGHRS and CDR2 YFSETQ. The CDR3 bases are TGCGCCAGCAGCTACAGGGAAGCGGTGAACACTGAAGCTTTCTTT. It is translated as CASSYREAVNTEAFF.

The table lists this clone with a count of one. The J gene is TRBJ2-5, the V gene TRBV10-3; 16 bases are shared with TRBD2. The CDR3 runs to 17 residues. Germline values: CDR1 ENHRY, CDR2 SYGVKD. V lost 6 bases and J lost 2; bases outside the gene matches: 6. The CDR3 bases are TGTGCCATCAGCGGGACTAGCGGGGGGGCCTGGCAAGAGACCCAGTACTTC. Encoded protein: CAISGTSGGAWQETQYF.

This clone was observed a few times. The chain combines TRBV9 with TRBJ2-6, with D uncertain. Trimming stripped 2 bases from V and 0 bases from J, with 9 bases between. This CDR3 region has 16 residues. Germline-derived CDR1 and CDR2 are SGDLS and YYNGEE. The CDR3 is CASSVGHSSGANVLTF. The CDR3 DNA follows: TGTGCCAGCAGCGTGGGCCATAGCTCTGGGGCCAACGTCCTGACTTTC. The full variable domain, its missing parts supplied by reference TRBV9 and TRBJ2-6, is DSGVTQTPKHLITATGQRVTLRCSPRSGDLSVYWYQQSLDQGLQFLIQYYNGEERAKGNILERFSAQQFPDLHSELNLSSLELGDSALYFCASSVGHSSGANVLTFGAGSRLTVL.

V gene TRBV11-2 combines with J gene TRBJ2-7, with 11 bases aligning to TRBD1. Losses at the gene ends were 5 bases for V and 1 base for J; bases not matched to a gene: 4. This CDR3 has 15 amino acids. Germline V CDR1 and CDR2: SGHAT, FQNNGV. CDR3 DNA: TGTGCCAGCAGCACGGACAGGGGGCGTTCCTACGAGCAGTACTTC. It translates to CASSTDRGRSYEQYF.

This chain links TRBV19 with TRBJ2-2; D is undetermined. The CDR3 runs to 18 residues. CDR1 and CDR2 from the germline V gene are LNHDA and SQIVND (reference sequence). V dropped 3 bases and J dropped 4 bases, with 21 bases sitting between them. The CDR3 nucleotides read TGTGCCAGTAGTATTGACTCTACCCGGTCCACTCGCACCGGGGAGCTGTTTTTT. Its protein is CASSIDSTRSTRTGELFF.

The V call is TRBV6-1, the J call TRBJ2-5; D perhaps matches TRBD2 (6 bases). TRBJ2-7 explains the end of the DNA better; the J call may be wrong. The CDR3 spans 13 residues. Germline CDR1 MNHNS, CDR2 SASEGT. The CDR3 DNA reads as TGTGCCAGCAAGGAGGGCAGTACCTACGAGCAGTACTTC. Translated, it gives CASKEGSTYEQYF.

Here the CDR3 DNA reads TGTGCCAGTAGTTCACAGGGGTGGGACATTCAGTACTTC. Translated, it gives CASSSQGWDIQYF. This chain uses TRBV19 with TRBJ2-4; 7 positions agree with TRBD1. The CDR3 length is 13 residues. Germline CDR1 reads LNHDA; CDR2 reads SQIVND (reference sequence). After removal of 5 bases from V and 8 bases from J, the junction contained 6 bases not matched to a gene. Complete variable domain (other parts from reference TRBV19 and TRBJ2-4): DGGITQSPKYLFRKEGQNVTLSCEQNLNHDAMYWYRQDPGQGLRLIYYSQIVNDFQKGDIAEGYSVSREKKESFPLTVTSAQKNPTAFYLCASSSQGWDIQYFGAGTRLSVL.

The rearrangement joins TRBV28 to TRBJ1-1; TRBD1 matches at 7 bases. V lost 7 bases, J lost 0 bases, and 5 bases stayed unmatched. Germline loops: CDR1 MDHEN, CDR2 SYDVKM. The length of the CDR3 is 14 residues. The chain's CDR3 is CASTRDSMNTEAFF. CDR3 DNA: TGTGCCAGCACTCGGGACAGCATGAACACTGAAGCTTTCTTT.

The chain employs TRBV5-1 and TRBJ2-7; 9 bases match TRBD1. V was pared by 0 bases and J by 3 bases, with 7 bases of the junction left unmatched. Germline V gene sequence: CDR1 SGHRS, CDR2 YFSETQ. There are 16 residues in the CDR3. The CDR3 DNA is TGCGCCAGCAGCTTGGCCGGCAAGGGACAGGGCTACGAGCAGTACTTC. It specifies CASSLAGKGQGYEQYF.

J is TRBJ1-6 and V is TRBV2, with 8 positions matching TRBD1. The CDR3 contains 16 residues. The ends lost 0 bases at V and 6 bases at J; junction bases unmatched: 4. Germline loops: CDR1 SNHLY, CDR2 FYNNEI. CDR3 sequence: CASSEAQGARNSPLHF. CDR3 sequence (DNA): TGTGCCAGCAGTGAAGCGCAGGGGGCGCGTAATTCACCCCTCCACTTT.

The genes are TRBV7-2 and TRBJ2-1; 7 bases map to TRBD2. The CDR3 extends over 15 amino acids. J gave up 4 bases and V 2 bases, and 5 bases lay outside the gene matches. The V gene's germline CDR1 is SGHTA and CDR2 FQGNSA. The chain's CDR3 is CASSLLAGEYNEQFF. Here the CDR3 DNA reads TGTGCCAGCAGCTTATTGGCGGGAGAATACAATGAGCAGTTCTTC.

Regarding this clone: The CDR3 does not close with the conserved phenylalanine or tryptophan, likely indicating a read error. Because the CDR3's place on the DNA is in doubt, the DNA is left out and the CDR3 is given as listed by TCRdb. The chain is built from TRBV10-1 and TRBJ1-2. The CDR3 adds up to 8 amino acids, both ends counted. Per germline, CDR1 WNHNN and CDR2 SYGVQD (reference sequence). The CDR3 region is CASSDSRL.

The chain recombines TRBV5-1 with TRBJ2-3; tentatively, D is TRBD2 (5 bases). This CDR3 is 17 amino acids long. Germline V lookup: CDR1 SGHRS, CDR2 YFSETQ. Deletions cut 6 bases from V and 1 base from J, with 21 bases between. In DNA, the CDR3 is TGCGCCAGCATGGCGTTCCCTCGGGGAGCGCGCACAGATACGCAGTATTTT. Translated: CASMAFPRGARTDTQYF.

The rearrangement joins TRBV27 to TRBJ2-1, with 9 bases lining up with TRBD2. This CDR3 contains 16 residues. From germline, CDR1 is MNHEY and CDR2 SMNVEV (reference sequence). V was clipped by 3 bases and J by 4 bases; unmatched bases: 7. This CDR3 reads CASSFDPSGIYNEQFF. CDR3 sequence (DNA): TGTGCCAGCAGTTTTGACCCTAGCGGGATTTACAATGAGCAGTTCTTC.

CDR3 in DNA: TGTGCCAGCAGCTTAGGGGCGGGGTTCGGGGAAAAACTGTTTTTT. Residues: CASSLGAGFGEKLFF. V is TRBV7-2 and J is TRBJ1-4; no clear D gene. V was shortened by 1 base and J by 8 bases, with 14 bases between the two germline ends. The CDR3 covers 15 residues. Germline CDR1 SGHTA, CDR2 FQGNSA. The full variable domain, its missing parts supplied by reference TRBV7-2 and TRBJ1-4, is GAGVSQSPSNKVTEKGKDVELRCDPISGHTALYWYRQSLGQGLEFLIYFQGNSAPDKSGLPSDRFSAERTGGSVSTLTIQRTQQEDSAVYLCASSLGAGFGEKLFFGSGTQLSVL.

The V gene is TRBV6-1, the J gene TRBJ2-3; 9 bases match TRBD1. This CDR3 is 15 amino acids long. V was pared by 3 bases and J by 3 bases, with 4 bases of the junction left unmatched. The germline V gene encodes CDR1 MNHNS and CDR2 SASEGT. Written as DNA, the CDR3 is TGTGCCAGCAGTGAGAACAGGGGGCGGACAGATACGCAGTATTTT. It is translated as CASSENRGRTDTQYF.

The V and J genes are TRBV10-2 and TRBJ2-2; 11 bases map to TRBD2. The V segment lost 5 bases and the J segment 6 bases; nucleotides outside the gene matches: 8. This CDR3 has 16 residues. Germline V gene lookup returns CDR1 WSHSY and CDR2 SAAADI. CDR3 sequence reads: CASSSIAGGPAGELFF. CDR3 coding DNA: TGCGCCAGCAGTTCCATAGCGGGGGGGCCGGCCGGGGAGCTGTTTTTT.

The rearrangement uses TRBV5-1 and TRBJ2-7, with 10 bases matching TRBD1. Trimming at V came to 4 bases and at J to 2 bases, leaving 3 bases not matched to a gene. The germline CDR1 and CDR2 sequences are SGHRS and YFSETQ. This CDR3 has 14 amino acids. As DNA, the CDR3 is TGCGCCAGCAGCAGAGGACAGGGGGCCTACGAGCAGTACTTC. It encodes CASSRGQGAYEQYF.

With respect to this clone: The germline gene is not matched at one end of the junction; a read error may be the cause. The J gene is TRBJ2-6, the V gene TRBV5-4; 9 bases agree with TRBD2. This CDR3 contains 18 residues. The germline CDR1 and CDR2 sequences are SGHNT and YYREEE (reference sequence). The CDR3 DNA follows: TGTGCCAGCAGCTTGAGAAGCGGGGGGAGCTCTGGGGCCAACGGCCTGACTTTC. Its protein product is CASSLRSGGSSGANGLTF.

In this sample, this clone turned up a few times. This rearrangement joins TRBV19 to TRBJ1-4; D is uncertain. The CDR3 totals 15 residues. Trimming took off 3 bases at V and 0 bases at J, with 8 bases between the two ends. Germline V lookup: CDR1 LNHDA, CDR2 SQIVND (reference sequence). The CDR3 DNA reads TGTGCCAGTAGTATTAGCAGAGCAACTAATGAAAAACTGTTTTTT. Its protein is CASSISRATNEKLFF.

This clone was seen just once. This chain links TRBV6-5 with TRBJ1-4, with a possible D match to TRBD1 (6 bases). V was pared by 0 bases and J by 7 bases, with 15 bases between. This CDR3 spans 16 amino acids. Per germline, CDR1 MNHEY and CDR2 SVGAGI. The DNA for the CDR3 is TGTGCCAGCAGTTACTCGCCTACAGGGAAGAGTGAAAAACTGTTTTTT. Translated, it gives CASSYSPTGKSEKLFF.

V is TRBV30 and J is TRBJ2-3, with TRBD2 identical over 7 bases. The germline V gene has CDR1 GTSNPN and CDR2 SVGIG (reference sequence). Germline trimming cut 2 bases from V and 3 bases from J; bases unmatched to any gene: 8. CDR3 size: 15 residues. DNA for the CDR3: TGTGCCTGGAGTTTAGGGGCGGGAGCAACAGATACGCAGTATTTT. This translates into CAWSLGAGATDTQYF.

The genes are TRBV7-2 and TRBJ2-1, with D tentatively TRBD2 (6 bases). The germline V and J ends were trimmed by 0 bases and 9 bases, with 21 bases remaining between them. CDR3 length: 17 residues. Germline V gene data show CDR1 as SGHTA and CDR2 as FQGNSA. CDR3 DNA sequence: TGTGCCAGCAGCTTAGCTCTCCGCAGCGGGTCAAACGGTGAGCAGTTCTTC. Protein: CASSLALRSGSNGEQFF.

This clone was counted only a few times. CDR3 region: CASRPGVWYNEQFF. The CDR3 DNA reads TGCGCCAGCCGCCCGGGAGTTTGGTACAATGAGCAGTTCTTC. The V call is TRBV4-1, the J call TRBJ2-1; TRBD2 is a possible D gene (6 bases). The germline V gene has CDR1 MGHRA and CDR2 YSYEKL. Trimming shortened V by 8 bases and J by 4 bases, and 15 bases separated the two germline ends. The CDR3 loop spans 14 amino acids.

This clone was recorded a few times. The gene calls are TRBV27 and TRBJ2-1, with D hard to call. V shed 5 bases and J shed 0 bases, with 11 bases lying between them. This CDR3 is 15 amino acids long. In germline, CDR1 is MNHEY, CDR2 SMNVEV (reference sequence). The CDR3 DNA reads TGTGCCAGCAGTACTGACTTAAGCTCCTACAATGAGCAGTTCTTC. Translating gives CASSTDLSSYNEQFF.